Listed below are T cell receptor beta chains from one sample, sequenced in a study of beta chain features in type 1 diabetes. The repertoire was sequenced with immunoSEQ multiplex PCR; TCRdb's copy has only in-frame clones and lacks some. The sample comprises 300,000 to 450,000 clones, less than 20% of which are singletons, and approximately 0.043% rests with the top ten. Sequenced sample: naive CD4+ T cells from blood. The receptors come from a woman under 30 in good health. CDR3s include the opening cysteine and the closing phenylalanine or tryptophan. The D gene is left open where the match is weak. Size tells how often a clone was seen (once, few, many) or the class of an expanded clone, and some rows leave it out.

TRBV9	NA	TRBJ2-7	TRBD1	TGTGCCAGCAGCGTAAGGGACAGGGACAGCGAGCAGTACTTC	CASSVRDRDSEQYF
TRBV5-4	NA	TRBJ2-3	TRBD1	TGTGCCAGCAGCCGGGACAGTGGGAGCACAGATACGCAGTATTTT	CASSRDSGSTDTQYF
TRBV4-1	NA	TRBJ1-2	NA	TGCGCCAGCAGCCAAATCCAAGCGACTAACTATGGCTACACCTTC	CASSQIQATNYGYTF
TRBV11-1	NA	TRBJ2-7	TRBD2	TGTGCCAGCAGCCTGGGACTAGCGGGCTCCTACGAGCAGTACTTC	CASSLGLAGSYEQYF
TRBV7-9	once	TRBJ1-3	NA	TGTGCCAGCAGCCCCGGGTTTGGAGGGAACACCATATATTTT	CASSPGFGGNTIYF
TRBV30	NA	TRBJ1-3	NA	TGTGCCTGGAGTCCGGGGAGAGCTGGAAACACCATATATTTT	CAWSPGRAGNTIYF
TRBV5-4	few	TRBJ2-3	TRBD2	TGTGCCAGCAGTCGACTAGCGGGGGGAGATACGCAGTATTTT	CASSRLAGGDTQYF
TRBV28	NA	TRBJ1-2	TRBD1	TGTGCCAGCAGGACAGGGATTTCGGACTATGGCTACACCTTC	CASRTGISDYGYTF
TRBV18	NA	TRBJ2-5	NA	TGTGCCAGCTCACCGCCGGGGACTGCTCAAGAGACCCAGTACTTC	CASSPPGTAQETQYF
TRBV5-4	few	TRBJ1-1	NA	TGTGCCAGCAGCCGGGGGGTAATGAACACTGAAGCTTTCTTT	CASSRGVMNTEAFF